The T cell receptor beta chain under discussion was sequenced for a study of CD8+CD57+ T cells in acquired aplastic anemia. Findings and caveats of the study: The CD8+ Simpson's diversity of patients and controls was not significantly different.

The template used for profiling TCR beta VDJ and CDR3 was genomic DNA. TCRdb fed the reads into MiXCR, producing one record per CDR3 protein. The table shows roughly 61,000 distinct CDR3 sequences, with roughly three fifths occurring only once. V gave up 6 bases and J gave up 4 bases, with 11 bases separating them. This CDR3 contains 13 residues. The V gene's germline CDR1 is SGHTA and CDR2 FQGTGA. Before being chosen for sequencing, patients had shown CD8+CD57+ cell expansion by flow cytometry. Every patient was diagnosed with severe acquired aplastic anemia. To note about this clonotype: Antigen unknown.

This clonotype originated in a human donor with aplastic anemia. The genes are TRBV7-3 and TRBJ2-3; D is perhaps TRBD2 (6 bases). Material: sorted CD4+, CD8+, or CD8+CD57+ T cells (not recorded which) from PBMCs. Here the CDR3 DNA reads TGTGCCAGCAGTACGGGGGTTGCAGATACGCAGTATTTT. Its protein is CASSTGVADTQYF. Based on the CDR3 plus reference TRBV7-3 and TRBJ2-3, the full variable domain is GAGVSQTPSNKVTEKGKYVELRCDPISGHTALYWYRQSLGQGPEFLIYFQGTGAADDSGLPNDRFFAVRPEGSVSTLKIQRTERGDSAVYLCASSTGVADTQYFGPGTRLTVL.